This entry features one T cell receptor beta chain sequence. This CDR3 has 12 amino acids. The germline V and J ends were trimmed by 2 bases and 2 bases, with 3 bases remaining between them. Germline CDR1 reads MDHEN; CDR2 reads SYDVKM. This entry belongs to a study of T-cell memory formation after mild COVID-19. TCRdb called the 5' RACE reads again in MiXCR, with one record for every CDR3 protein. The sample contains around 250,000 distinct CDR3 sequences, 8% to 9.5% of which appear only once. This sequence originates from a man younger than 30 who had mild COVID-19 (a few samples of this study predate the infection). Cell type and time point are not known. The source material was PBMCs or a T cell subset sorted from them (not recorded which). J is TRBJ2-5 and V is TRBV28; D gene uncertain. The CDR3 DNA reads TGTGCCAGCAGTTTAAGGCAAGAGACCCAGTACTTC. Its translation is CASSLRQETQYF. Using reference TRBV28 and TRBJ2-5 for the parts outside the CDR3, the full variable domain is DVKVTQSSRYLVKRTGEKVFLECVQDMDHENMFWYRQDPGLGLRLIYFSYDVKMKEKGDIPEGYSVSREKKERFSLILESASTNQTSMYLCASSLRQETQYFGPGTRLLVL.